This T cell receptor beta chain derives from a study of blood T cells in healthy people across ages. J was trimmed by 11 bases and V by 4 bases; bases with no gene match: 14. This CDR3 is built from 16 residues. Primers used in a second PCR of about 7 to 12 cycles were a sample-barcoded 5' primer and a J-beta primer mix. MiXCR, applied by TCRdb to the 5' RACE reads, yields one record per CDR3 protein. The data contain 650,000 to 1,000,000 distinct CDR3 sequences, around 36% of them seen just once; the ten biggest clones take up 10% to 15%. Sequenced input: blood. The genes are TRBV12-3 or TRBV12-4 and TRBJ2-1; TRBD2 agrees at 10 bases. The TCR was taken from a man younger than 35 in good health. For the CDR3, the DNA is TGTGCCAGCAGTTCCCCACTAGCGGGGACTGGGGGTAAGCAGTTCTTC. Residues: CASSSPLAGTGGKQFF.